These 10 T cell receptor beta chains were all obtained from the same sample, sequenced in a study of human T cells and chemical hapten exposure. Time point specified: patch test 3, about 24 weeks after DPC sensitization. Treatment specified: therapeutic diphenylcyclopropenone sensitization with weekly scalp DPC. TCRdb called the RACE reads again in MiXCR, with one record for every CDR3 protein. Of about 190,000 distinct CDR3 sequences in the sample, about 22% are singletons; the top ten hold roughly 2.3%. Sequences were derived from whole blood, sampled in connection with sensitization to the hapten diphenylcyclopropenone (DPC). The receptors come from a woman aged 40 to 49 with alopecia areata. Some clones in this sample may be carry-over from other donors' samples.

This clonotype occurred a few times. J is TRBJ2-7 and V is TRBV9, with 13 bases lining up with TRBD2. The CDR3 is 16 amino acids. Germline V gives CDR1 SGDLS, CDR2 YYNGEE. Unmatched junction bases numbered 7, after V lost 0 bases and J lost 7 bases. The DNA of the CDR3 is TGTGCCAGCAGCGTAGAAGGACTAGCGGGAGCCGGAGAGCAGTACTTC. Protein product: CASSVEGLAGAGEQYF.

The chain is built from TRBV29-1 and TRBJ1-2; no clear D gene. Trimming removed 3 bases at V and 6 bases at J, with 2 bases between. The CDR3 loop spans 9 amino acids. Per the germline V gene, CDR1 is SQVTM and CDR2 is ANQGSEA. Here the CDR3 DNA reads TGCAGCGTTGAGAATGGCTACACCTTC. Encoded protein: CSVENGYTF.

Here the CDR3 reads CASSYIPLGRNYEQYF. Here the CDR3 DNA reads TGTGCCAGCAGTTATATTCCCCTCGGGAGGAACTACGAGCAGTACTTC. This chain joins TRBV6-6 and TRBJ2-7; 7 nucleotides match TRBD2. V shed 3 bases and J 3 bases; nucleotides not matched to a gene: 11. Germline CDR1 and CDR2: MNHNY and SVGAGI (reference sequence). The CDR3 covers 16 residues.

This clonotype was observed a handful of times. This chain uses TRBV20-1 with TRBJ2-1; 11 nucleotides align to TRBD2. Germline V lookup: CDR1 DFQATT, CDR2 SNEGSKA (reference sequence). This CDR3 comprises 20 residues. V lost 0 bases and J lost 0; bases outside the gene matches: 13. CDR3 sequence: CSARDWGGASGRNSYNEQFF. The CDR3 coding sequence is TGCAGTGCTAGAGATTGGGGAGGCGCTAGCGGGAGGAACTCCTACAATGAGCAGTTCTTC.

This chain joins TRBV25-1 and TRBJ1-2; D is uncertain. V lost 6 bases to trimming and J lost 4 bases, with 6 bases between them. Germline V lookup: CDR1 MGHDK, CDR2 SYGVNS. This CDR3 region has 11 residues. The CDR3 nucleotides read TGTGCCAGCAGCATCGGCTATGGCTACACCTTC. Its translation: CASSIGYGYTF.

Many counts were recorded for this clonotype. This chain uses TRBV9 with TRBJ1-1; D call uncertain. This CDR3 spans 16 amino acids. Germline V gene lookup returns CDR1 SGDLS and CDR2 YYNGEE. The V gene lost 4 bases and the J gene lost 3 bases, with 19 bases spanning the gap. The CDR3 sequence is CASSIQPTSRDTEAFF. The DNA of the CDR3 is TGTGCCAGCAGCATCCAACCGACAAGCCGGGACACTGAAGCTTTCTTT.

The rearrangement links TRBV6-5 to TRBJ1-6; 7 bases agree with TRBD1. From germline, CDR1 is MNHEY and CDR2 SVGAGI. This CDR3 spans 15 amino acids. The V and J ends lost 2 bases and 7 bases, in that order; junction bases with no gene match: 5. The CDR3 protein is CASSYGRGYNSPLHF. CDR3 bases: TGTGCCAGCAGTTACGGCAGGGGGTACAATTCACCCCTCCACTTT.

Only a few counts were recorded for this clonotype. This chain's CDR3 is CASRLNQPQHF. CDR3 in DNA: TGTGCAAGTCGCTTAAATCAGCCCCAGCATTTT. The J gene is TRBJ1-5, the V gene TRBV12-2. TRBV12-2 is tagged as a pseudogene. This CDR3 is 11 amino acids long.

CDR3 nucleotides: TGTGCCAGCAGCCCCCGACAGGGCGGCTTGACTGAAGCTTTCTTT. It is translated as CASSPRQGGLTEAFF. The chain employs TRBV7-2 and TRBJ1-1, with 7 positions matching TRBD1. The germline V gene has CDR1 SGHTA and CDR2 FQGNSA. The CDR3 is 15 amino acids. The trim removed 5 bases at V and 5 bases at J, leaving 11 bases unmatched.

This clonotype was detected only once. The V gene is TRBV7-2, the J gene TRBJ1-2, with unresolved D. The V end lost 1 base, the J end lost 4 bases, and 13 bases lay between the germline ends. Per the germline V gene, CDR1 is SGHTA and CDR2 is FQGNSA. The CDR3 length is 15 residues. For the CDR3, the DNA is TGTGCCAGCAGCTTAGAGGTCAGCTTGGCCTATGGCTACACCTTC. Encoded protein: CASSLEVSLAYGYTF.